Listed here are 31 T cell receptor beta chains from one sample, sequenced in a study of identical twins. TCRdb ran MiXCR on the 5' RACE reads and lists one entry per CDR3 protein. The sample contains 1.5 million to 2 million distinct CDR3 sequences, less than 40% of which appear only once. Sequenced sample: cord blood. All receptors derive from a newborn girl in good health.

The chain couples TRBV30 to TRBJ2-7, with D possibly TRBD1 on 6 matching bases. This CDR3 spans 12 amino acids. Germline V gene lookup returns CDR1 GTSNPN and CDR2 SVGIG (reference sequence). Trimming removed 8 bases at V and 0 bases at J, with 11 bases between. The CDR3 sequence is CAGDRYSYEQYF. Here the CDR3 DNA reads TGTGCCGGTGACAGGTACTCCTACGAGCAGTACTTC.

DNA for the CDR3: TGTGCCAGCTCCGTTTCACGAACCCCGGCCCATACGCAGTATTTT. Protein sequence: CASSVSRTPAHTQYF. The rearrangement uses TRBV6-1 and TRBJ2-3; D remains unclear. The CDR3 totals 15 residues. Germline CDR1 reads MNHNS; CDR2 reads SASEGT. V shed 8 bases and J shed 7 bases, with 22 bases lying between them.

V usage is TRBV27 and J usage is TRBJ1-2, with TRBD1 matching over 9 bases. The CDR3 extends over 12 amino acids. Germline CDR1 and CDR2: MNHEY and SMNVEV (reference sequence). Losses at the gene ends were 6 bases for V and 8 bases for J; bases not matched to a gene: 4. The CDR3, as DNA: TGTGCCAGCAGACCGGGGACAGGGGGCTACACCTTC. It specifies CASRPGTGGYTF.

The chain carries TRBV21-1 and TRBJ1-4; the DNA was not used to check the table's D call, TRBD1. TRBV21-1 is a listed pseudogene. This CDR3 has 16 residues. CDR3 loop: CASSKGGRDTNEKLFF. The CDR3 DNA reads TGTGCCAGCAGCAAAGGAGGCAGGGACACTAATGAAAAACTGTTTTTT.

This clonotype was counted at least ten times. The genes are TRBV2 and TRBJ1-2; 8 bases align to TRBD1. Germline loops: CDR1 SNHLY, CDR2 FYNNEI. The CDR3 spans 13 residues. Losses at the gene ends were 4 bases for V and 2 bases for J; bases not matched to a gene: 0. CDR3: CASSGTGNYGYTF. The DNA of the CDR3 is TGTGCCAGCAGTGGGACAGGGAACTATGGCTACACCTTC.

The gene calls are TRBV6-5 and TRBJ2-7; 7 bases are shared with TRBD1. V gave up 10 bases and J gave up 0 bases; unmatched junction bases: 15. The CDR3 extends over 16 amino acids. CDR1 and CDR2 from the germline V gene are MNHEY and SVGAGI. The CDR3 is CATQKNRDSLSYEQYF. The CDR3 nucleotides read TGTGCCACCCAAAAGAACCGGGACAGCCTCTCCTACGAGCAGTACTTC.

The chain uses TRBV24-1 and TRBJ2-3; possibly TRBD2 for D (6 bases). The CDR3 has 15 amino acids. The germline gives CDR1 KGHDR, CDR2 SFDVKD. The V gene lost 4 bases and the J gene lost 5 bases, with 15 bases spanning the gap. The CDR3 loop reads CATSDRGLSRDTQYF. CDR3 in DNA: TGTGCCACCAGTGACCGTGGACTAAGCCGAGATACGCAGTATTTT.

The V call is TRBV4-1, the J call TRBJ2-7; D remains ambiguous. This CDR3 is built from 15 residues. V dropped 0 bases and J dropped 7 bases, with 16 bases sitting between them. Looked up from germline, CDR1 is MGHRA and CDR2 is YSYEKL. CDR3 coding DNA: TGCGCCAGCAGCCAAGATCACAGCTCCTACAATGAGCAGTACTTC. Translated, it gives CASSQDHSSYNEQYF.

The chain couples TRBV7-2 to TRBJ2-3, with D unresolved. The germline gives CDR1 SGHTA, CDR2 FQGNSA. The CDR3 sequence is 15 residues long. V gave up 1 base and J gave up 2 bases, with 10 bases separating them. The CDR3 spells CASSLVWATTDTQYF. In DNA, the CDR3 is TGTGCCAGCAGCTTAGTATGGGCGACCACAGATACGCAGTATTTT.

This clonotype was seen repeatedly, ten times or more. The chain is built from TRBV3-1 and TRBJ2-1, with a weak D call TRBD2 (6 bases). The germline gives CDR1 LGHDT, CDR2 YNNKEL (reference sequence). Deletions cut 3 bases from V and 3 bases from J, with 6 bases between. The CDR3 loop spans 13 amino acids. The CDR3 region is CASSQGGYNEQFF. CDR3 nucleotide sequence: TGTGCCAGCAGCCAGGGGGGCTACAATGAGCAGTTCTTC.

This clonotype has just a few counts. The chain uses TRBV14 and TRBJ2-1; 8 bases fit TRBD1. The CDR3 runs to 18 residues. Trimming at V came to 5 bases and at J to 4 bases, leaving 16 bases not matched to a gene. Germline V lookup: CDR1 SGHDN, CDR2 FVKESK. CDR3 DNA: TGTGCCAGCAGCTTACCAGGGGGCGGCTCTATGGCGTACAATGAGCAGTTCTTC. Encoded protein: CASSLPGGGSMAYNEQFF.

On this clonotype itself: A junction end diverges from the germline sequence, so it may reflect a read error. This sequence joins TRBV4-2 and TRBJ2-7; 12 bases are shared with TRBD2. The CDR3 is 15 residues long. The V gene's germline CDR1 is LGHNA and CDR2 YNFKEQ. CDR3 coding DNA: TGTGCCACCAGCCAAACGACTAGCGGGAGATCCGAGCAGTACTTC. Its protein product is CATSQTTSGRSEQYF.

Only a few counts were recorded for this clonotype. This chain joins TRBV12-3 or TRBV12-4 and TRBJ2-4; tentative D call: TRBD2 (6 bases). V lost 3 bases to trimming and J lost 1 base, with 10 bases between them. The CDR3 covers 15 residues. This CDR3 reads CASSLTGSAKNIQYF. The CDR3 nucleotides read TGTGCCAGCAGTTTGACCGGGAGCGCCAAAAACATTCAGTACTTC.

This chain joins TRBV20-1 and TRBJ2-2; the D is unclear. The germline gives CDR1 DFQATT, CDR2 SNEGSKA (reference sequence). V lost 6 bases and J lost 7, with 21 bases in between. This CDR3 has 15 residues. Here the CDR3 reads CSATTLTWGGGELFF. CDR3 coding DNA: TGCAGTGCCACCACCCTAACGTGGGGTGGCGGGGAGCTGTTTTTT.

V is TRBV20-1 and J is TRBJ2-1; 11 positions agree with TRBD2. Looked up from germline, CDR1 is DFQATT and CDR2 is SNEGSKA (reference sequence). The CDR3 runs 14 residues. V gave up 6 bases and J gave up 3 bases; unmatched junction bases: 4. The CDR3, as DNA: TGCAGTGCCGGACTAGCGGGCTTCTACAATGAGCAGTTCTTC. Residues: CSAGLAGFYNEQFF.

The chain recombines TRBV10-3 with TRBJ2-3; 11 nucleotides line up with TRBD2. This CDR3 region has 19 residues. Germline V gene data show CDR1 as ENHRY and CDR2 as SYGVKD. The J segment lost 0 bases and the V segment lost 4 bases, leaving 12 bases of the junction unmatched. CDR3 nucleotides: TGTGCCATCAGTGGCCCCGCTAGCGGGGGGCCACCTAGCACAGATACGCAGTATTTT. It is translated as CAISGPASGGPPSTDTQYF.

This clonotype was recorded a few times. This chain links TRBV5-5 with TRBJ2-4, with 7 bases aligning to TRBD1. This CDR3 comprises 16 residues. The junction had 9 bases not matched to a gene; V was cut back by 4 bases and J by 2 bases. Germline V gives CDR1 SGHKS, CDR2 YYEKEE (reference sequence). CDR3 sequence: CASSRLLGQSKNIQYF. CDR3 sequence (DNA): TGTGCCAGCAGCCGATTATTGGGACAGTCCAAAAACATTCAGTACTTC.

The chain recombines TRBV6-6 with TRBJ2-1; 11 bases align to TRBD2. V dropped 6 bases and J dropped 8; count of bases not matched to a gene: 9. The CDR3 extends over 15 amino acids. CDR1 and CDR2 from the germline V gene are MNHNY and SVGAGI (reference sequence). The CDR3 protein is CASSSLAGGGHEQFF. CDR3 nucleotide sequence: TGTGCCAGCAGCTCTCTAGCGGGAGGTGGCCATGAGCAGTTCTTC.

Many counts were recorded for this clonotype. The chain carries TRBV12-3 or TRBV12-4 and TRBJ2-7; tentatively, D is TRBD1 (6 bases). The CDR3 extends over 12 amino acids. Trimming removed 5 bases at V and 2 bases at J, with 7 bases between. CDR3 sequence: CASSGQPYEQYF. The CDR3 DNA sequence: TGTGCCAGCAGTGGACAGCCCTACGAGCAGTACTTC.

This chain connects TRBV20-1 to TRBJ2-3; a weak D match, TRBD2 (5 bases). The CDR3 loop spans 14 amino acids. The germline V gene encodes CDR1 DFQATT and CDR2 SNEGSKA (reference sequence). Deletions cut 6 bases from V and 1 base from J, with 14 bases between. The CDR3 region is CSASREGGTDTQYF. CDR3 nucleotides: TGCAGTGCCTCCCGTGAGGGCGGCACAGATACGCAGTATTTT.

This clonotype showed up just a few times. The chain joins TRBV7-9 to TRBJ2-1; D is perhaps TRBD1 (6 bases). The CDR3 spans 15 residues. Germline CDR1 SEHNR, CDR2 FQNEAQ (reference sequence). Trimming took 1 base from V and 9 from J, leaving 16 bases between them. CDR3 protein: CASSLEVLGGSEQFF. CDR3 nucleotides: TGTGCCAGCAGCTTAGAGGTGTTAGGGGGAAGTGAGCAGTTCTTC. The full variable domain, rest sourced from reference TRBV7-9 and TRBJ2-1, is DTGVSQNPRHKITKRGQNVTFRCDPISEHNRLYWYRQTLGQGPEFLTYFQNEAQLEKSRLLSDRFSAERPKGSFSTLEIQRTEQGDSAMYLCASSLEVLGGSEQFFGPGTRLTVL.

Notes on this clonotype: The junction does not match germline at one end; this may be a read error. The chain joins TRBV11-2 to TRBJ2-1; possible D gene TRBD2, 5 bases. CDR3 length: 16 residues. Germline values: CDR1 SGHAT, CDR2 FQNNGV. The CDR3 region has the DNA TGTGCCAGCAGCCGACGAACTGGGAGCTCCTACAATGGGCAGTTCTTC. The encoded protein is CASSRRTGSSYNGQFF.

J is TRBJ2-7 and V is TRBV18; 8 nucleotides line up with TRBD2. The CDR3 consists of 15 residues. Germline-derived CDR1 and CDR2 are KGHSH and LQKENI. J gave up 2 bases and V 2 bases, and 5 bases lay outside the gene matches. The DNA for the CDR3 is TGTGCCAGCTCACCATCCGGGAGGGGAACCTACGAGCAGTACTTC. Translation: CASSPSGRGTYEQYF.

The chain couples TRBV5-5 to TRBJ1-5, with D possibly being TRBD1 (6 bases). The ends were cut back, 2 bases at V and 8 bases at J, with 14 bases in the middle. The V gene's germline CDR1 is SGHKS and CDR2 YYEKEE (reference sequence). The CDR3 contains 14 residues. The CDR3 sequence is CASSLRTGSKPQHF. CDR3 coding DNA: TGTGCCAGCAGCTTACGTACAGGGTCGAAGCCCCAGCATTTT.

The CDR3 DNA is TGTGCCAGCAGCCAACGCAGGGGCGAGCAGTACTTC. Its translation: CASSQRRGEQYF. The rearrangement links TRBV6-2 or TRBV6-3 to TRBJ2-7; TRBD1 is a possible D gene (6 bases). V shed 6 bases and J shed 6 bases, with 12 bases lying between them. Per germline, CDR1 MNHEY and CDR2 SVGEGT. CDR3 length equals 12 residues.

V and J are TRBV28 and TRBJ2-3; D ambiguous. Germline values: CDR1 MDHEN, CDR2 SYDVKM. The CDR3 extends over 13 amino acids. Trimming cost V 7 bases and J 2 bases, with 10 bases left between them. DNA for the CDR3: TGTGCCAGCAATTCCCAAACCACAGATACGCAGTATTTT. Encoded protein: CASNSQTTDTQYF.

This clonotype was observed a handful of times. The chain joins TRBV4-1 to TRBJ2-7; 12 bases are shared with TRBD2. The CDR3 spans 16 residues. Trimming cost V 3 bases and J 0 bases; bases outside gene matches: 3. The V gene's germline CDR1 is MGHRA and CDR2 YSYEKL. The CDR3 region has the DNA TGCGCCAGCAGCCAGAGGACTAGCGGGATCTCCTACGAGCAGTACTTC. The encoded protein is CASSQRTSGISYEQYF.

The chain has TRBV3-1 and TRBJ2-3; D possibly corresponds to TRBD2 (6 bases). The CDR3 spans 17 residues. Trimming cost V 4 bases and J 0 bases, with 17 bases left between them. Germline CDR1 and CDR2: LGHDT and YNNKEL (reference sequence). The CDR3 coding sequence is TGTGCCAGCAGCCGAGACCTGACTAGGAAGAGCACAGATACGCAGTATTTT. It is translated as CASSRDLTRKSTDTQYF.

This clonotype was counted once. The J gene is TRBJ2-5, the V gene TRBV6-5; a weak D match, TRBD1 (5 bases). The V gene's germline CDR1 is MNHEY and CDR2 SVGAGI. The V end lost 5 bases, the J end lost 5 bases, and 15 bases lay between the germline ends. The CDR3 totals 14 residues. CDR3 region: CASSRARGRETQYF. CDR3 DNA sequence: TGTGCCAGCAGTCGTGCTAGGGGCAGGGAGACCCAGTACTTC.

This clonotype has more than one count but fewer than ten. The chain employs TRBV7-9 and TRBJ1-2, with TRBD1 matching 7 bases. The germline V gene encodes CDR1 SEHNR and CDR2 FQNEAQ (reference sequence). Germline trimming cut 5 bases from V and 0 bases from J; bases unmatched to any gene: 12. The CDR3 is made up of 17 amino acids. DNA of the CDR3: TGTGCCAGCAGCCCCCCTACCAACAGGGGTACTAACTATGGCTACACCTTC. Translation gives CASSPPTNRGTNYGYTF. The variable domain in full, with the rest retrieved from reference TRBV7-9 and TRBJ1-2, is DTGVSQNPRHKITKRGQNVTFRCDPISEHNRLYWYRQTLGQGPEFLTYFQNEAQLEKSRLLSDRFSAERPKGSFSTLEIQRTEQGDSAMYLCASSPPTNRGTNYGYTFGSGTRLTVV.

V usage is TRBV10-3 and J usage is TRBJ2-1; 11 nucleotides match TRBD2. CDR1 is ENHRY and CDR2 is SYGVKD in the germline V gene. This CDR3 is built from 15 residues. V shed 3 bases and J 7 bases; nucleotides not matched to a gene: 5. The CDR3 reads CAISDIAGGRNEQFF. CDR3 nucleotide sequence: TGTGCCATCAGTGATATAGCGGGGGGGCGGAATGAGCAGTTCTTC.